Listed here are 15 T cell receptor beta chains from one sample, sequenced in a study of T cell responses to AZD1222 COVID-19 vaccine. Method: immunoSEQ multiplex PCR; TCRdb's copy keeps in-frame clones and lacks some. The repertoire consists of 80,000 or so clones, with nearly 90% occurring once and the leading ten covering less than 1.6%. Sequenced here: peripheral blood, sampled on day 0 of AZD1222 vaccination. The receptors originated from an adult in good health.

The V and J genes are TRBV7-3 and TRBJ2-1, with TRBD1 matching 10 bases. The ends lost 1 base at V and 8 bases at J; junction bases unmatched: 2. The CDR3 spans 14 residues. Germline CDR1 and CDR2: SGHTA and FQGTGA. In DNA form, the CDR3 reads TGTGCCAGCAGCTTAAACGGACAGGGGGATGAGCAGTTCTTC. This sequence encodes CASSLNGQGDEQFF.

CDR3 residues: CASQSRTGELFF. CDR3 DNA: TGTGCTAGCCAGAGCCGCACCGGGGAGCTGTTTTTT. The chain uses TRBV7-7 and TRBJ2-2, with D hard to call. There are 12 residues in the CDR3. Looked up from germline, CDR1 is SSHAT and CDR2 is FNYEAQ (reference sequence). The full variable domain, rest sourced from reference TRBV7-7 and TRBJ2-2, is GAGVSQSPRYKVTKRGQDVTLRCDPISSHATLYWYQQALGQGPEFLTYFNYEAQPDKSGLPSDRFSAERPEGSISTLTIQRTEQRDSAMYRCASQSRTGELFFGEGSRLTVL.

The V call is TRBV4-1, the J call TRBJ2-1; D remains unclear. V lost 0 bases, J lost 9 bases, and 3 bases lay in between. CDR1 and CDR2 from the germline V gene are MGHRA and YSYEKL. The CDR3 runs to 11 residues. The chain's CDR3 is CASSQDREQFF. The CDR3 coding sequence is TGCGCCAGCAGCCAAGATCGTGAGCAGTTCTTC.

The CDR3 DNA reads as TGTGCCAGCAGCCAAGTCCGGGACGGGCCCACCGGGGAGCTGTTTTTT. Translating it yields CASSQVRDGPTGELFF. The V gene is TRBV3-1 (or the pseudogene TRBV3-2), the J gene TRBJ2-2; the D gene could be TRBD1 or TRBD2 (5 bases each). The germline V and J ends were trimmed by 1 base and 4 bases, with 13 bases remaining between them. Germline CDR1 reads LGHDT; CDR2 reads YNNKEL (reference sequence). The CDR3 consists of 16 residues.

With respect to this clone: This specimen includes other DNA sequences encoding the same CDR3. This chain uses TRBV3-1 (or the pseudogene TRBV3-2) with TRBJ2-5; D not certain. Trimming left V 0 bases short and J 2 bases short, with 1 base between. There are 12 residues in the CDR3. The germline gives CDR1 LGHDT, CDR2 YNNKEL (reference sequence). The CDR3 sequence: CASSQDQETQYF. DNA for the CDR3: TGTGCCAGCAGCCAAGATCAAGAGACCCAGTACTTC.

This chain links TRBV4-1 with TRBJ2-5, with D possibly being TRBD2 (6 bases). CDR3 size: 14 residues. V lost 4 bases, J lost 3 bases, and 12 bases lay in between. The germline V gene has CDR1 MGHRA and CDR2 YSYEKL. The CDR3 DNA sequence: TGCGCCAGCAGCCCATCGCGGGGAAAAGAGACCCAGTACTTC. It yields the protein CASSPSRGKETQYF.

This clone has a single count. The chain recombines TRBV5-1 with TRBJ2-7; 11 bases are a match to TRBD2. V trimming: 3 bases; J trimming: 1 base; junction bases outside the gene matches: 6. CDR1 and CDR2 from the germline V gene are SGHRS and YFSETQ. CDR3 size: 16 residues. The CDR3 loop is CASSSVAGGPSYEQYF. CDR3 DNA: TGCGCCAGCAGCTCAGTAGCGGGAGGGCCATCCTACGAGCAGTACTTC.

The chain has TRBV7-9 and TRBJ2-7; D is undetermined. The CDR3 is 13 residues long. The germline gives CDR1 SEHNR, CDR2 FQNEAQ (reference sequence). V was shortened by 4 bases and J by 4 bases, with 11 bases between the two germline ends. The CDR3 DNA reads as TGTGCCAGCAGCTCCTCCCCTCTTTACGAGCAGTACTTC. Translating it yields CASSSSPLYEQYF.

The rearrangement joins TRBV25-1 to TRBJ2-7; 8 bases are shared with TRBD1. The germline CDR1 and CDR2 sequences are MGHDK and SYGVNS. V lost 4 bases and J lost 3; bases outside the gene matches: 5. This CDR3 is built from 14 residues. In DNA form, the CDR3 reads TGTGCCAGCAGTGGGACAGGGCCCATCTACGAGCAGTACTTC. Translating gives CASSGTGPIYEQYF.

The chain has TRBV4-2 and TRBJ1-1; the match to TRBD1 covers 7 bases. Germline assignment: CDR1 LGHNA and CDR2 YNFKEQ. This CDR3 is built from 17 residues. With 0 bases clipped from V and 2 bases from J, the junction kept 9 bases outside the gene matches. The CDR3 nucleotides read TGTGCCAGCAGCCAAGATCTGGGACAGACCGTTAACACTGAAGCTTTCTTT. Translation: CASSQDLGQTVNTEAFF.

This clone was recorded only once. The CDR3 DNA is TGCGCCAGCAGCCAAGGCCCGAGGAGTGGCTACACCTTC. It translates to CASSQGPRSGYTF. The chain couples TRBV4-1 to TRBJ1-2; D is unclear. The germline V gene encodes CDR1 MGHRA and CDR2 YSYEKL. With 1 base removed from V and 7 bases from J, the gap between germline ends came to 10 bases. The CDR3 length is 13 residues.

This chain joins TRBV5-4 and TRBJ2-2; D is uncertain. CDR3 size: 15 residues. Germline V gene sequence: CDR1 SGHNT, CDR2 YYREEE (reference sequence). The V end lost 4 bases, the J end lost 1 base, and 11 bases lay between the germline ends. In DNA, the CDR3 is TGTGCCAGCAGCCTCGCCCTTGAGAACACCGGGGAGCTGTTTTTT. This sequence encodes CASSLALENTGELFF.

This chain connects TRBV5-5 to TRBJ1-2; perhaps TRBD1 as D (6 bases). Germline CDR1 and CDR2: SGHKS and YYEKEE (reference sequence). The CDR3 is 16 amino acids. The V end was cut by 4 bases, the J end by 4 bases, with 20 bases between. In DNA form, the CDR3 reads TGTGCCAGCAGCGGCCCGGGGGCAGGGGCCCCCTATGGCTACACCTTC. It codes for CASSGPGAGAPYGYTF.

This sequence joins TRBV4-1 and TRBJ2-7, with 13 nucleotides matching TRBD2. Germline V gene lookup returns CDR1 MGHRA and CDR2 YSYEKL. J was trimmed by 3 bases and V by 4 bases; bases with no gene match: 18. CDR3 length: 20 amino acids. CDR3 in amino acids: CASSPECGLAGAIIFYEQYF. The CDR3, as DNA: TGCGCCAGCAGCCCAGAGTGCGGACTAGCGGGAGCCATTATTTTCTACGAGCAGTACTTC.

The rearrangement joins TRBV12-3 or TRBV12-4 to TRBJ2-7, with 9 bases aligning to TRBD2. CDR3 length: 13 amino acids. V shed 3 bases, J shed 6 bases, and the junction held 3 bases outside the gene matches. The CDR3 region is CASSFGTSSEQYF. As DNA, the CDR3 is TGTGCCAGCAGTTTTGGGACTAGCAGCGAGCAGTACTTC.